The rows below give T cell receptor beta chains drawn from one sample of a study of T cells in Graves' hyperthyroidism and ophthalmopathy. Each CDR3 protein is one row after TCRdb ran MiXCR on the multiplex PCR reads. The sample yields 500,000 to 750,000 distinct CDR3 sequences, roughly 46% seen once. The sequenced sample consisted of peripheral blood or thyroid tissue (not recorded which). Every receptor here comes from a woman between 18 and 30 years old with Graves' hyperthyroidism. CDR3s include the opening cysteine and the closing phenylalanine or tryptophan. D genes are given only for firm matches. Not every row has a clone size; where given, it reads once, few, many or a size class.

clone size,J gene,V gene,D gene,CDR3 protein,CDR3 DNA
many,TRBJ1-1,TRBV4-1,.,CASSQEGDTEAFF,TGCGCCAGCAGCCAAGAAGGGGACACTGAAGCTTTCTTT
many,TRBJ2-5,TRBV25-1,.,CASSEGAGETQYF,TGTGCCAGCAGTGAAGGAGCAGGAGAGACCCAGTACTTC
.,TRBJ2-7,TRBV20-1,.,CSRSGPNGRYF,TGCAGTAGGTCAGGTCCTAACGGGCGGTACTTC
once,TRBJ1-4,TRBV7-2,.,CASSQDETDNEKLFF,TGTGCCAGCAGCCAAGATGAGACAGACAATGAAAAACTGTTTTTT
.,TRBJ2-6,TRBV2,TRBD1,CAVSGPPGQSFPGANVLTF,TGTGCCGTCAGTGGCCCTCCGGGACAGAGTTTCCCCGGGGCCAACGTCCTGACTTTC
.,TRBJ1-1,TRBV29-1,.,CSILQGRHTEAFF,TGCAGCATTCTACAGGGTAGGCACACTGAAGCTTTCTTT
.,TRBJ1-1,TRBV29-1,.,CSRASIGQSEAFF,TGCAGCAGAGCATCCATCGGACAATCTGAAGCTTTCTTT
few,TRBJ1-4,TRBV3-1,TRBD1,CASSRMGRGRNEKLFF,TGTGCCAGCAGCCGAATGGGAAGGGGGCGAAATGAAAAACTGTTTTTT
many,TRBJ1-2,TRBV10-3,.,CASQGRGNYGYTF,TGTGCCTCACAGGGTAGAGGAAACTATGGCTACACCTTC
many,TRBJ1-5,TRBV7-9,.,CASSSQRGPQHF,TGTGCCAGCAGCTCCCAGAGGGGGCCCCAGCATTTT
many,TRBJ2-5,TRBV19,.,CASNGDEQETQYF,TGTGCCAGTAACGGGGACGAGCAAGAGACCCAGTACTTC
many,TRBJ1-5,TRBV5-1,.,CASSPRGPLDNQPQHF,TGCGCCAGCAGCCCCAGGGGACCATTAGACAATCAGCCCCAGCATTTT
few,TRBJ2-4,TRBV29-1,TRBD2,CSVVGSGTKNIQYF,TGCAGCGTTGTTGGTAGCGGGACCAAAAACATTCAGTACTTC
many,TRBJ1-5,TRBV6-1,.,CASSSQGIRNQPQHF,TGTGCCAGCAGCTCACAGGGTATTCGCAATCAGCCCCAGCATTTT
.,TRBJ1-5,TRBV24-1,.,CATSANREHQPQHF,TGTGCCACCAGTGCTAACAGGGAACATCAGCCCCAGCATTTT
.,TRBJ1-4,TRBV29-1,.,CSSLGMGGEKLFF,TGCAGCTCACTTGGGATGGGGGGTGAAAAACTGTTTTTT
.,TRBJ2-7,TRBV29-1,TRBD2,CSVSGGGRSEQYF,TGCAGCGTTAGTGGTGGCGGGAGATCCGAGCAGTACTTC
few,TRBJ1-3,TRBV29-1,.,CSVVIPGHLIPSGNTIYF,TGCAGCGTTGTAATCCCGGGACACTTGATACCCTCTGGAAACACCATATATTTT
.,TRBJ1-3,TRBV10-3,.,CAIIREGDTIYF,TGTGCCATCATCCGGGAAGGGGACACCATATATTTT
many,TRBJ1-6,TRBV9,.,CASSVEGYNSPLHF,TGTGCCAGCAGCGTAGAAGGGTATAATTCACCCCTCCACTTT
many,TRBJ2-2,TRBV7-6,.,CASSAPVQPNTGELFF,TGTGCCAGCAGCGCGCCGGTACAGCCGAACACCGGGGAGCTGTTTTTT
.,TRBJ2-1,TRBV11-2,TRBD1,CASSAGGMSNEQFF,TGTGCCAGCAGCGCAGGGGGAATGAGCAATGAGCAGTTCTTC
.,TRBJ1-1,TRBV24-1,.,CASSSGQRNTEAFF,TGCGCCAGCAGCTCAGGACAGCGGAACACTGAAGCTTTCTTT
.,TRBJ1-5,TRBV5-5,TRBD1,CACNPGQGNQPQHF,TGTGCCTGCAATCCGGGACAGGGGAATCAGCCCCAGCATTTT
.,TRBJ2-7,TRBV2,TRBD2,CASSVTSGRFEQYF,TGTGCCAGCAGTGTTACTAGCGGGAGGTTTGAGCAGTACTTC
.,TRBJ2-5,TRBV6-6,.,CASSPRWTGETQYF,TGTGCCAGCAGCCCTCGGTGGACCGGGGAGACCCAGTACTTC
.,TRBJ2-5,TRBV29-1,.,CQQCPGETQYF,TGCCAGCAGTGTCCCGGGGAGACCCAGTACTTC
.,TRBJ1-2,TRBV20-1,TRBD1,CSARQGMGGYTF,TGCAGTGCCCGACAGGGAATGGGAGGCTACACCTTC
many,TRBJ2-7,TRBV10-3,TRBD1,CAISAEQGAYNEQYF,TGTGCCATCAGTGCCGAACAGGGGGCTTACAACGAGCAGTACTTC
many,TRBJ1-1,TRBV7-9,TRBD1,CASSLVGQGTLPEAFF,TGTGCCAGCAGCTTAGTTGGACAGGGGACCCTGCCTGAAGCTTTCTTT
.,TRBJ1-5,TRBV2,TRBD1,CASSVGTGQRQPQHF,TGTGCCAGCAGCGTCGGGACAGGGCAACGACAGCCCCAGCATTTT
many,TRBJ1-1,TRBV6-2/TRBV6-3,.,CASSSRDTSMNTEAFF,TGTGCCAGCAGTAGCAGGGACACCAGCATGAACACTGAAGCTTTCTTT
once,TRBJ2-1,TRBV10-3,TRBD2,CASSYSLAANEQFF,TGTGCCAGCAGTTATTCACTAGCGGCTAATGAGCAGTTCTTC
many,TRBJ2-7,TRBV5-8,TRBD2,CASSRKTSASYEQYF,TGTGCCAGCAGCCGGAAGACTAGCGCGTCCTACGAGCAGTACTTC
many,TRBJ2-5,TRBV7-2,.,CASTEINKETQYF,TGTGCCAGCACCGAAATCAATAAAGAGACCCAGTACTTC
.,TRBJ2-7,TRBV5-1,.,CASAVGGSYEQYF,TGCGCCAGCGCGGTGGGAGGTTCCTACGAGCAGTACTTC
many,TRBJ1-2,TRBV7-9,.,CASSRPGVNYGYTF,TGTGCCAGCAGCCGCCCGGGGGTTAACTATGGCTACACCTTC
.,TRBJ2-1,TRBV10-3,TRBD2,CAISEPRTSGRGNEQFF,TGTGCCATCAGTGAGCCACGGACTAGCGGGAGGGGAAATGAGCAGTTCTTC
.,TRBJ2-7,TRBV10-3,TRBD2,CAISRVIGTSGRYEQYF,TGTGCCATCAGTCGTGTGATCGGGACTAGCGGGAGGTACGAGCAGTACTTC
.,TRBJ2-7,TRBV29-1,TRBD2,CSLVGASGRFAFYEQYF,TGCAGCTTAGTGGGGGCTAGCGGGAGGTTTGCTTTCTACGAGCAGTACTTC
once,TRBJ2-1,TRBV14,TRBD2,CASSQETGGYYEQFF,TGTGCCAGCAGCCAAGAGACGGGAGGGTACTATGAGCAGTTCTTC
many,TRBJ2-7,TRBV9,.,CASSVEGGYSYEQYF,TGTGCCAGCAGCGTAGAGGGCGGCTACTCCTACGAGCAGTACTTC
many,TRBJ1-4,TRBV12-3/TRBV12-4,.,CASSLAGFREKLFF,TGTGCCAGCAGTTTAGCCGGGTTCAGAGAAAAACTGTTTTTT
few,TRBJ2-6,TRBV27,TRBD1,CASSLRGQGAGANVLTF,TGTGCCAGCAGTTTACGGGGACAGGGGGCTGGGGCCAACGTCCTGACTTTC
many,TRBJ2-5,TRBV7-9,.,CASSLTSETQYF,TGTGCCAGCAGCTTAACATCGGAGACCCAGTACTTC
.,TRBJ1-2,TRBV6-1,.,CASSVRDGSFYGYTF,TGTGCCAGCAGTGTCCGGGACGGGAGCTTCTATGGCTACACCTTC
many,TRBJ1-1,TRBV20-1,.,CSARIVNTEAFF,TGCAGTGCTAGGATAGTGAACACTGAAGCTTTCTTT
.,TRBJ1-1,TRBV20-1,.,CSAESGRAEAFF,TGCAGTGCCGAGAGCGGGAGGGCTGAAGCTTTCTTT
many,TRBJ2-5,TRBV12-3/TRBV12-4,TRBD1,CASSPQGPFLETQYF,TGTGCCAGCAGTCCACAGGGGCCATTCTTGGAGACCCAGTACTTC
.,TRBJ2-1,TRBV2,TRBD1,CASNPDRMNNEQFF,TGTGCCAGCAACCCGGACAGGATGAACAATGAGCAGTTCTTC
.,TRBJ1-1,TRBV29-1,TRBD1,CSVDQGADTEAFF,TGCAGCGTTGACCAGGGGGCGGACACTGAAGCTTTCTTT
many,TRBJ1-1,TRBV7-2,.,CASSSRTANEAFF,TGTGCCAGCAGCTCTCGGACGGCTAATGAAGCTTTCTTT
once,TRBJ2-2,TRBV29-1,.,CSVESGDVSTGELFF,TGCAGCGTTGAGTCGGGGGATGTCTCCACCGGGGAGCTGTTTTTT
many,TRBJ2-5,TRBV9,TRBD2,CASSPLGLGEETQYF,TGTGCCAGCAGCCCCTTGGGACTAGGGGAAGAGACCCAGTACTTC